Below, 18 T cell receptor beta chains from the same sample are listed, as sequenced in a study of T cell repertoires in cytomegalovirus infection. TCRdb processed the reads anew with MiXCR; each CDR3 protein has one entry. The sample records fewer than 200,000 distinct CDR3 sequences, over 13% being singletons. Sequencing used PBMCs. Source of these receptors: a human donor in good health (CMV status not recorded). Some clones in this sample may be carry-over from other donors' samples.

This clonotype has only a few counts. CDR3 DNA: TGTGCCAGCAGCTTGAGGAGGAATCAGCCCCAGCATTTT. It encodes CASSLRRNQPQHF. The J gene is TRBJ1-5, the V gene TRBV5-6; D unclear. Trimming left V 1 base short and J 4 bases short, with 6 bases between. Germline CDR1 SGHDT, CDR2 YYEEEE. The CDR3 sequence is 13 residues long. Using reference TRBV5-6 and TRBJ1-5 for the parts outside the CDR3, the full variable domain is DAGVTQSPTHLIKTRGQQVTLRCSPKSGHDTVSWYQQALGQGPQFIFQYYEEEERQRGNFPDRFSGHQFPNYSSELNVNALLLGDSALYLCASSLRRNQPQHFGDGTRLSIL.

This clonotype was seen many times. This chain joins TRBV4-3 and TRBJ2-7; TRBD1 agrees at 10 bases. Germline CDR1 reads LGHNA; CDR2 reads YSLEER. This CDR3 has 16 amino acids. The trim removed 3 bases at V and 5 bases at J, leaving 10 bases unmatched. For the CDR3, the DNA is TGCGCCAGCAGCCATGATAGACAGGGGGCGGGGCACGAGCAGTACTTC. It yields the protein CASSHDRQGAGHEQYF.

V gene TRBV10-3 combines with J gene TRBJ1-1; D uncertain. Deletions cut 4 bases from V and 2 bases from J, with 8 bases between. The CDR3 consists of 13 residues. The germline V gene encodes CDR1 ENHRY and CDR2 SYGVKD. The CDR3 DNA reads TGTGCCATCAGTGGAAGGGTAAACACTGAAGCTTTCTTT. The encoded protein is CAISGRVNTEAFF.

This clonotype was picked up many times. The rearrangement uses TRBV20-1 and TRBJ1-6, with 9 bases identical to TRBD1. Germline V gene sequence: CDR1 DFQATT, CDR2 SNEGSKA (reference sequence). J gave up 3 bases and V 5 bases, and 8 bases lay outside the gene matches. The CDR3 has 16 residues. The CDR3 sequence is CSAPSRDRDYNSPLHF. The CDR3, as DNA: TGCAGTGCTCCCTCCCGGGACAGGGACTATAATTCACCCCTCCACTTT.

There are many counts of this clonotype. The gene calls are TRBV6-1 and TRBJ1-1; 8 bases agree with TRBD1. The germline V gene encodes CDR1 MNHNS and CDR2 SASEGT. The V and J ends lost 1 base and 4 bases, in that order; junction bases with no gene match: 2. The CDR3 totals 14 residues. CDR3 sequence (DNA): TGTGCCAGCAGTGAAGGGACAGGGCTCACTGAAGCTTTCTTT. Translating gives CASSEGTGLTEAFF.

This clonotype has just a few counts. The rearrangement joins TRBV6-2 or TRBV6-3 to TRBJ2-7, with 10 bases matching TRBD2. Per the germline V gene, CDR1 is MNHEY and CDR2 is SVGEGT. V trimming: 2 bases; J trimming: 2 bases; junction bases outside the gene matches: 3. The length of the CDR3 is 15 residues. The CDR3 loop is CASSYRTSGAYEQYF. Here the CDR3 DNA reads TGTGCCAGCAGTTACAGGACTAGCGGAGCCTACGAGCAGTACTTC.

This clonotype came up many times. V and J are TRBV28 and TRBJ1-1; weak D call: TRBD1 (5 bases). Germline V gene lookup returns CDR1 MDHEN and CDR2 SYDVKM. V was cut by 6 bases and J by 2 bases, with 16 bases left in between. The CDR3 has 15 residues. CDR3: CASSTPGRVNTEAFF. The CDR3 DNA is TGTGCCAGCAGCACCCCCGGCAGGGTAAACACTGAAGCTTTCTTT.

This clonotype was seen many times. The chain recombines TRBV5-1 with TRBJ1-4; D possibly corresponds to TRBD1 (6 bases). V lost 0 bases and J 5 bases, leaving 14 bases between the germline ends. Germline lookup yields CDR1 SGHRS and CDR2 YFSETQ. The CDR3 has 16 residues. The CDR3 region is CASSLAIGQGNEKLFF. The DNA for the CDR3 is TGCGCCAGCAGCTTGGCAATAGGTCAGGGGAATGAAAAACTGTTTTTT.

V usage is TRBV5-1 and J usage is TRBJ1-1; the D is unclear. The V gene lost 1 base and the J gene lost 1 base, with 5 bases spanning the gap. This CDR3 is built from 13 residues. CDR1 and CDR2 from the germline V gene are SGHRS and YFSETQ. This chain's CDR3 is CASSLIENTEAFF. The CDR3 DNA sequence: TGCGCCAGCAGCTTGATTGAGAACACTGAAGCTTTCTTT.

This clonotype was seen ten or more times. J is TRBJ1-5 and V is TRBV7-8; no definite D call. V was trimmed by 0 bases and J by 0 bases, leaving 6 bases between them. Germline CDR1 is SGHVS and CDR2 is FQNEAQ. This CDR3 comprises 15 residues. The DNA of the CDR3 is TGTGCCAGCAGCTTAGCAGTGAATAGCAATCAGCCCCAGCATTTT. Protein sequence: CASSLAVNSNQPQHF.

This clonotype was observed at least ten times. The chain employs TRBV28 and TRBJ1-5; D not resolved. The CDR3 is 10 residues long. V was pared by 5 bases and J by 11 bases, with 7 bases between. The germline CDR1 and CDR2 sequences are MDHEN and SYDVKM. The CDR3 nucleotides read TGTGCCAGCAGTGCTGAGGCCCAGCATTTT. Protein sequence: CASSAEAQHF.

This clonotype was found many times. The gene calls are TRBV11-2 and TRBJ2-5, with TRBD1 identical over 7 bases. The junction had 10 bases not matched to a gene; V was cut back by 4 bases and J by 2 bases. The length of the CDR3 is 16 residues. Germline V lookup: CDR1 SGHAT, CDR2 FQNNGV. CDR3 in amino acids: CASSSWETGSQETQYF. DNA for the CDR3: TGTGCCAGCAGCTCGTGGGAGACAGGGAGTCAAGAGACCCAGTACTTC. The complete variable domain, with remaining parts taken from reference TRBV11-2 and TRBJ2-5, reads EAGVAQSPRYKIIEKRQSVAFWCNPISGHATLYWYQQILGQGPKLLIQFQNNGVVDDSQLPKDRFSAERLKGVDSTLKIQPAKLEDSAVYLCASSSWETGSQETQYFGPGTRLLVL.

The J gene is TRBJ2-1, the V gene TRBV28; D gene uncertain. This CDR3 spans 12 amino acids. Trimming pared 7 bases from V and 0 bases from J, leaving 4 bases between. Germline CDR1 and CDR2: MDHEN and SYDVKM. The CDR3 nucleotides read TGTGCCAGCACCCCCTCCTACAATGAGCAGTTCTTC. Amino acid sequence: CASTPSYNEQFF.

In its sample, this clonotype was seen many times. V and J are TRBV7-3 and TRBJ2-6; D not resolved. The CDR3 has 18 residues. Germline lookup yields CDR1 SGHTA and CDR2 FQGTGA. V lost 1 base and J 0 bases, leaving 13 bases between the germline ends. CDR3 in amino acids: CASSLNKAFTSGANVLTF. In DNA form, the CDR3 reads TGTGCCAGCAGCTTAAATAAAGCCTTTACCTCTGGGGCCAACGTCCTGACTTTC.

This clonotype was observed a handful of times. CDR3 sequence reads: CASSLDGGNTEAFF. DNA for the CDR3: TGTGCCAGCAGCTTGGACGGCGGCAACACTGAAGCTTTCTTT. The genes are TRBV5-4 and TRBJ1-1; D not resolved. The germline V gene has CDR1 SGHNT and CDR2 YYREEE (reference sequence). CDR3 size: 14 residues. V was shortened by 0 bases and J by 2 bases, with 8 bases between the two germline ends.

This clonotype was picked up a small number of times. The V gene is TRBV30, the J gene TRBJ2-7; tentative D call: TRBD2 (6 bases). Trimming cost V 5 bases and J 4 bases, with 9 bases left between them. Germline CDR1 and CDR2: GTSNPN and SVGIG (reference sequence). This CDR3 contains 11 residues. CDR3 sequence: CAWVGGYEQYF. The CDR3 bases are TGTGCCTGGGTCGGAGGGTACGAGCAGTACTTC.

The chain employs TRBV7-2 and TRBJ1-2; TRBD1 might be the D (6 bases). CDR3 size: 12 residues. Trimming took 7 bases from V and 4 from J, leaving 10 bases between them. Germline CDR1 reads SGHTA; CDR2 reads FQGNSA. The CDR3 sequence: CASNTGFYGYTF. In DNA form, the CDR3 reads TGTGCCAGCAACACAGGGTTCTATGGCTACACCTTC.

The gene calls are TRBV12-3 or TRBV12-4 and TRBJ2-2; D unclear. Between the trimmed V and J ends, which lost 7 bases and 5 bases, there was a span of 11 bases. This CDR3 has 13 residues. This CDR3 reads CASTGLGTGELFF. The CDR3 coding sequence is TGTGCCAGCACCGGCCTGGGGACCGGGGAGCTGTTTTTT.